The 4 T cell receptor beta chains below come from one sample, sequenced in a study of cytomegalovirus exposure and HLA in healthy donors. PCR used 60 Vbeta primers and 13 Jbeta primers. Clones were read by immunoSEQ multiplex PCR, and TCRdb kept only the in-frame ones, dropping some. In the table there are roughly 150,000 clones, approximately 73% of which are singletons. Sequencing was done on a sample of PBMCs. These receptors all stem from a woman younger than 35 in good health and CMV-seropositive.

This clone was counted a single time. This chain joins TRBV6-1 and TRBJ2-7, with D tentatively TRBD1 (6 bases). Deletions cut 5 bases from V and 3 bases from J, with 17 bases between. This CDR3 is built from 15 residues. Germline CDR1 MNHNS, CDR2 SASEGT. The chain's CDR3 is CASSSPGVGFYEQYF. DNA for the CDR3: TGTGCCAGCAGTTCCCCAGGGGTTGGGTTCTACGAGCAGTACTTC.

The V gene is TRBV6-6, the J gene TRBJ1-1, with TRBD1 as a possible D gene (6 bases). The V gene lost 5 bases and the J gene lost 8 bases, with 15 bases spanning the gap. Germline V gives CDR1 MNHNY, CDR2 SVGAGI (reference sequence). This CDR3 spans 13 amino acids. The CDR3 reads CASSMGAGMEAFF. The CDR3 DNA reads TGTGCCAGCAGTATGGGGGCAGGAATGGAAGCTTTCTTT.

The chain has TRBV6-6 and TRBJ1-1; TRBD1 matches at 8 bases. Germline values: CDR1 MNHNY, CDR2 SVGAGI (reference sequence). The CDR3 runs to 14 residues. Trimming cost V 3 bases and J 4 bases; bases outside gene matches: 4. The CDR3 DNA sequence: TGTGCCAGCAGTTATCGACAGGGGAGCACTGAAGCTTTCTTT. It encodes CASSYRQGSTEAFF.

CDR3 sequence (DNA): TGTGCCAGCAGCCTCTCGGGGGGCACTGAAGCTTTCTTT. Translation: CASSLSGGTEAFF. The chain carries TRBV7-2 and TRBJ1-1; TRBD1 is a possible D gene (5 bases). The CDR3 is made up of 13 amino acids. The germline V and J ends were trimmed by 5 bases and 4 bases, with 11 bases remaining between them. Germline V CDR1 and CDR2: SGHTA, FQGNSA.